A single sample gave rise to the 11 T cell receptor beta chains below, sequenced in a study of a mutant IDH1 vaccine in newly diagnosed glioma. The protocol was immunoSEQ multiplex PCR, while the TCRdb copy is restricted to in-frame clones and leaves out a portion. The table includes around 100,000 clones, approximately 87% detected once. Sample time point: week 11, during vaccination. Every vaccination contained 300 ug of the mutant IDH1 20-mer peptide and was paired with topical imiquimod. For these receptors, no antigen is known. This material consisted of PBMCs, taken from a glioma patient whose treatment included an IDH1 peptide vaccine. These receptors were taken from a woman aged 50 to 60 with glioma.

To note about this clone: Germline and junction disagree at one end, which may indicate a read error. In nucleotides, the CDR3 is TGTGCCATCAGAGACGACAGCACTCAGCCCCAGCATTTT. Protein: CAIRDDSTQPQHF. The J gene is TRBJ1-5, the V gene TRBV10-3; TRBD1 might be the D (5 bases). The germline CDR1 and CDR2 sequences are ENHRY and SYGVKD. This CDR3 has 13 amino acids.

The chain links TRBV29-1 to TRBJ2-3, with D perhaps TRBD1 (5 bases). The CDR3 has 13 amino acids. Trimming stripped 5 bases from V and 0 bases from J, with 9 bases between. CDR1 SQVTM and CDR2 ANQGSEA come from the germline V gene. CDR3 region: CSVQGSSTDTQYF. Written as DNA, the CDR3 is TGCAGCGTTCAGGGATCCAGCACAGATACGCAGTATTTT.

The genes are TRBV9 and TRBJ2-7; TRBD1 aligns across 10 bases. V shed 2 bases, J shed 4 bases, and the junction held 3 bases outside the gene matches. The length of the CDR3 is 14 residues. Germline assignment: CDR1 SGDLS and CDR2 YYNGEE. The CDR3 bases are TGTGCCAGCAGCGTCGGACAGGGGGGGTACGAGCAGTACTTC. It is translated as CASSVGQGGYEQYF.

This clone was counted a single time. This sequence joins TRBV7-3 and TRBJ1-2; TRBD1 agrees at 9 bases. The CDR3 is made up of 16 amino acids. The V gene's germline CDR1 is SGHTA and CDR2 FQGTGA. V dropped 3 bases and J dropped 3; count of bases not matched to a gene: 8. CDR3 loop: CASSLGDRDEDYGYTF. DNA of the CDR3: TGTGCCAGCAGCTTGGGGGACAGGGACGAAGACTATGGCTACACCTTC.

The J gene is TRBJ1-2, the V gene TRBV19; tentatively, D is TRBD1 (5 bases). The germline gives CDR1 LNHDA, CDR2 SQIVND (reference sequence). Between the trimmed V and J ends, which lost 6 bases and 7 bases, there was a span of 15 bases. The CDR3 extends over 13 amino acids. The CDR3 coding sequence is TGTGCCAGTAGACGGGGCCAGGGCCGTGGCTACACCTTC. This sequence encodes CASRRGQGRGYTF.

The chain combines TRBV19 with TRBJ1-1; D unclear. Per germline, CDR1 LNHDA and CDR2 SQIVND (reference sequence). V was trimmed by 5 bases and J by 0 bases, leaving 19 bases between them. This CDR3 comprises 17 residues. DNA of the CDR3: TGTGCCAGTAGTCTCCGGGCCCAGGCTTTTTTGAACACTGAAGCTTTCTTT. Its translation is CASSLRAQAFLNTEAFF.

V is TRBV29-1 and J is TRBJ2-7, with D maybe TRBD1 (6 bases). The CDR3 is 13 amino acids. The ends were cut back, 1 base at V and 6 bases at J, with 13 bases in the middle. The V gene's germline CDR1 is SQVTM and CDR2 ANQGSEA. For the CDR3, the DNA is TGCAGCGTTGAAGTCCCTGGGGGCCTCGAGCAGTACTTC. The encoded protein is CSVEVPGGLEQYF.

The rearrangement links TRBV6-5 to TRBJ1-3; D is possibly TRBD1 (5 bases). Trimming took 7 bases from V and 2 from J, leaving 12 bases between them. Germline CDR1 reads MNHEY; CDR2 reads SVGAGI. The CDR3 covers 14 residues. The CDR3: CASMRWGAGNTIYF. CDR3 DNA: TGTGCCAGCATGAGGTGGGGGGCTGGAAACACCATATATTTT.

In its sample, this clone was seen once. The gene calls are TRBV6-1 and TRBJ2-3; 7 nucleotides match TRBD2. With V trimmed by 1 base and J by 4 bases, 8 bases remained unmatched. Germline CDR1 is MNHNS and CDR2 is SASEGT. The CDR3 is made up of 16 amino acids. CDR3 sequence reads: CASSEGRGGGADTQYF. The CDR3 DNA is TGTGCCAGCAGTGAAGGGCGAGGTGGGGGGGCAGATACGCAGTATTTT.

This chain uses TRBV30 with TRBJ2-3; TRBD2 agrees at 7 bases. The CDR3 is made up of 16 amino acids. Germline-derived CDR1 and CDR2 are GTSNPN and SVGIG (reference sequence). V was pared by 0 bases and J by 4 bases, with 10 bases of the junction left unmatched. CDR3 sequence: CAWSVRRERSADTQYF. The CDR3 DNA follows: TGTGCCTGGAGTGTCCGGCGGGAGAGGAGCGCAGATACGCAGTATTTT.

The V gene is TRBV5-1, the J gene TRBJ1-1; D ambiguous. The CDR3 totals 14 residues. Germline values: CDR1 SGHRS, CDR2 YFSETQ. Trimming pared 0 bases from V and 0 bases from J, leaving 6 bases between. CDR3 coding DNA: TGCGCCAGCAGCTTGGCCGGAATGAACACTGAAGCTTTCTTT. Translation gives CASSLAGMNTEAFF.